A single TCR beta chain is shown here with its context. The antigen remains undetermined. Treatment specified: over 15 received Ad26.COV2.S at low or high dose, single or two shots; roughly five received placebo; per-sample allocation not given. Repertoires come from day 63 after the first vaccine or placebo injection. In Boston, the donor was an adult between 18-55 years of age. Germline CDR1 reads GTSNPN; CDR2 reads SVGIG (reference sequence). The V and J ends lost 3 bases and 5 bases respectively, with 20 bases between them. This CDR3 spans 15 amino acids. This record belongs to a study of Ad26.COV2.S vaccination and SARS-CoV-2 variants. Study-wide results and limits: The TCR breadth and depth analyses may have produced an underestimate of total T cell responses.

Generated by immunoSEQ multiplex PCR, the TCRdb table keeps only in-frame clones and is missing some. The repertoire has around 450,000 clones, roughly 90% of them found once; the top ten carry less than 4.5%. This receptor was obtained from a person between 18 and 65 years old who received the Ad26.COV2.S COVID-19 vaccine or a placebo. The V call is TRBV30, the J call TRBJ2-7; D may be TRBD1 (6 bases). The sequences come from peripheral blood, collected in a trial of Ad26.COV2.S vaccine versus placebo. The chain's CDR3 is CAWSPTYREPHEQYF. Written as DNA, the CDR3 is TGTGCCTGGAGCCCGACCTACAGGGAGCCCCACGAGCAGTACTTC.